Reported below is one TCR beta chain. The record originates from a study of T cell changes during pregnancy in multiple sclerosis. Germline V gene sequence: CDR1 MNHEY, CDR2 SVGAGI. The CDR3 runs to 14 residues. The V segment lost 2 bases and the J segment 4 bases; nucleotides outside the gene matches: 2. The table came from immunoSEQ multiplex PCR; TCRdb's copy has only in-frame clones and leaves some out. The data show about 87,000 clones, with over 85% seen just once and around 1.4% held by the top ten. This chain connects TRBV6-5 to TRBJ2-1, with 7 bases that match TRBD1. Sequenced here: peripheral blood, sampled in the third trimester of pregnancy. This TCR was sampled from a female donor in good health, enrolled as a control in a pregnancy study. The CDR3 reads CASSYLGQYNEQFF. CDR3 DNA sequence: TGTGCCAGCAGTTACCTGGGACAGTACAATGAGCAGTTCTTC.